This T cell receptor (beta chain) is drawn from a study of blood T cells in healthy people across ages. Donors each provided ten milliliters of peripheral blood. This clonotype occurred a few times. A second PCR, run for about 7 to 11 cycles, used a sample-barcoded 5' primer plus a J-beta primer mix. TCRdb used MiXCR to reprocess the 5' RACE reads, holding one entry per CDR3 protein. The repertoire consists of over a million distinct CDR3 sequences, with 40% to 50% occurring once and the leading ten covering 6.5% to 10%. The source material was blood. The sequence derives from a woman aged 18-30 years in good health.

The CDR3 bases are TGTGCCAGCAGTTATTTTGAGGGGTCCTACGAGCAGTACTTC. Amino acids: CASSYFEGSYEQYF. V gene TRBV6-5 combines with J gene TRBJ2-7, with D perhaps being TRBD1 or TRBD2 (5 bases each). Trimming removed 3 bases at V and 1 base at J, with 10 bases between. Per the germline V gene, CDR1 is MNHEY and CDR2 is SVGAGI. The CDR3 has 14 amino acids.